This T cell receptor beta chain was found in a study of blood T cell repertoires in COVID-19. Whole-study context: Sample material is recorded as cDNA or gDNA derived from T cells, B-cell-depleted T cells, or PBMCs.

This clone was counted only a few times. The CDR3 spans 17 residues. Germline CDR1 and CDR2: MDHEN and SYDVKM. Deletions cut 3 bases from V and 2 bases from J, with 19 bases between. Across about two dozen US areas, participants ranged in age from about 18 to 90 years. Symptom resolution, clearance, or two negative PCRs marked the recovered donors of Cohort 3. Per the study methods: Amplification with reference gene primers provided the estimates of nucleated cell counts. Sequencing was performed with immunoSEQ multiplex PCR; in TCRdb, only in-frame clones are kept and a portion is missing. That table gives V, J and clone size, and the DNA gave D and trimming. The table shows about 330,000 clones, with around 87% occurring only once.

The source of this sequence is a woman in her 30s who had recovered from COVID-19. The chain recombines TRBV28 with TRBJ1-2; D might be TRBD1 (5 bases). The sequencing input was PBMCs or T cells enriched from blood (not recorded which). The DNA for the CDR3 is TGTGCCAGCAGTTTCGTCGGGGGACTTAACAGCAACTATGGCTACACCTTC. Its translation is CASSFVGGLNSNYGYTF.